These 13 T cell receptor beta chains originate from one sample sequenced in a study of T cell responses to AZD1222 COVID-19 vaccine. Method: immunoSEQ multiplex PCR; TCRdb's copy keeps in-frame clones and lacks some. The sample lists around 100,000 clones; nearly 90% were seen once. Sample: peripheral blood, taken 28 days after the second AZD1222 dose. These receptors were obtained from an adult who received the AZD1222 COVID-19 vaccine.

The rearrangement joins TRBV3-1 (or the pseudogene TRBV3-2) to TRBJ2-2; 7 positions match TRBD2. Germline V gene data show CDR1 as LGHDT and CDR2 as YNNKEL (reference sequence). The CDR3 is 15 amino acids. V lost 4 bases to trimming and J lost 2 bases; unmatched junction nucleotides: 4. The DNA for the CDR3 is TGTGCCAGCAGCCCGGGGAGGGGCAACACCGGGGAGCTGTTTTTT. Its translation: CASSPGRGNTGELFF.

V and J are TRBV30 and TRBJ1-6, with unresolved D. The V gene lost 5 bases and the J gene lost 4 bases, with 6 bases spanning the gap. There are 12 residues in the CDR3. Germline loops: CDR1 GTSNPN, CDR2 SVGIG (reference sequence). CDR3: CAWQEYNSPLHF. CDR3 in DNA: TGTGCCTGGCAAGAGTATAATTCACCCCTCCACTTT.

This clone has only one observation. J is TRBJ2-3 and V is TRBV28, with D maybe TRBD1 (6 bases). Trimming removed 4 bases at V and 5 bases at J, with 16 bases between. The CDR3 is 15 amino acids. CDR1 and CDR2 (germline): MDHEN, SYDVKM. The CDR3, as DNA: TGTGCCAGCAGTTCACGAGCACAGGGAGAAGATACGCAGTATTTT. Its protein product is CASSSRAQGEDTQYF.

The V call is TRBV11-2, the J call TRBJ2-3; the D gene is possibly TRBD2 (6 bases). The V gene lost 1 base and the J gene lost 3 bases, with 8 bases spanning the gap. Germline V CDR1 and CDR2: SGHAT, FQNNGV. The length of the CDR3 is 14 residues. The CDR3 is CASSLARGTDTQYF. The DNA of the CDR3 is TGTGCCAGCAGCTTAGCTCGGGGGACAGATACGCAGTATTTT.

DNA for the CDR3: TGTGCCAGCAGCTCAAAACTCCGGGAAGAGACCCAGTACTTC. This translates into CASSSKLREETQYF. The genes are TRBV7-9 and TRBJ2-5; no definite D call. CDR1 and CDR2 from the germline V gene are SEHNR and FQNEAQ (reference sequence). The V gene lost 4 bases and the J gene lost 3 bases, with 12 bases spanning the gap. This CDR3 is 14 amino acids long.

V usage is TRBV19 and J usage is TRBJ2-5, with D uncertain. The length of the CDR3 is 13 residues. Trimming took 3 bases from V and 3 from J, leaving 8 bases between them. Germline V gene sequence: CDR1 LNHDA, CDR2 SQIVND (reference sequence). The DNA of the CDR3 is TGTGCCAGTAGTATCCAGCGTGAAGAGACCCAGTACTTC. Translation gives CASSIQREETQYF.

This clone came up once. The rearrangement links TRBV27 to TRBJ2-7; maybe TRBD2 (5 bases). This CDR3 has 14 amino acids. Germline V gene lookup returns CDR1 MNHEY and CDR2 SMNVEV (reference sequence). Trimming took off 4 bases at V and 3 bases at J, with 13 bases between the two ends. In DNA, the CDR3 is TGTGCCAGCAGTTCGGGGTCGTCTGGCTACGAGCAGTACTTC. Translation gives CASSSGSSGYEQYF.

The count of this clone is one. This CDR3 reads CASSQDLENTEAFF. The CDR3, as DNA: TGCGCCAGCAGCCAAGATTTAGAGAACACTGAAGCTTTCTTT. The chain carries TRBV4-3 and TRBJ1-1; D gene uncertain. The ends were cut back, 0 bases at V and 1 base at J, with 6 bases in the middle. Germline CDR1 LGHNA, CDR2 YSLEER. The CDR3 contains 14 residues.

The rearrangement joins TRBV5-8 to TRBJ1-2; D call uncertain. The CDR3 runs to 15 residues. In germline, CDR1 is SGHTS, CDR2 YDEGEE. Trimming took off 0 bases at V and 2 bases at J, with 11 bases between the two ends. In DNA, the CDR3 is TGTGCCAGCAGCTTGGACCCTGGTAGAAACTATGGCTACACCTTC. It yields the protein CASSLDPGRNYGYTF.

This chain joins TRBV3-1 (or the pseudogene TRBV3-2) and TRBJ2-1, with D perhaps given as TRBD1 or TRBD2 (6 bases each). Germline V gives CDR1 LGHDT, CDR2 YNNKEL (reference sequence). The V gene lost 1 base and the J gene lost 12 bases, with 16 bases spanning the gap. CDR3 length: 14 amino acids. The CDR3 spells CASSQGDQKGGQFF. The CDR3 region has the DNA TGTGCCAGCAGCCAAGGCGACCAGAAGGGGGGGCAGTTCTTC.

A single count supports this clone. The rearrangement links TRBV2 to TRBJ2-3, with D tentatively TRBD2 (6 bases). Germline CDR1 is SNHLY and CDR2 is FYNNEI. The CDR3 has 13 residues. The V end lost 7 bases, the J end lost 3 bases, and 11 bases lay between the germline ends. CDR3 sequence reads: CASKSGSTDTQYF. The CDR3 region has the DNA TGTGCCAGCAAAAGCGGGTCAACAGATACGCAGTATTTT.

The V and J genes are TRBV19 and TRBJ1-4; TRBD1 is a possible D gene (5 bases). With 5 bases removed from V and 8 bases from J, the gap between germline ends came to 12 bases. This CDR3 has 13 residues. CDR1 and CDR2 (germline): LNHDA, SQIVND (reference sequence). As DNA, the CDR3 is TGTGCCAGTAGTGAGCAGGGCGGCGAAAAACTGTTTTTT. As protein: CASSEQGGEKLFF.

The V call is TRBV10-3, the J call TRBJ2-5; D is perhaps TRBD2 (6 bases). In germline, CDR1 is ENHRY, CDR2 SYGVKD. V lost 6 bases to trimming and J lost 10 bases, with 21 bases between them. The CDR3 is 14 amino acids. The CDR3 DNA sequence: TGTGCCATCAGGGGGAGTGCTCCGTCGGGGGACCAGTACTTC. It translates to CAIRGSAPSGDQYF.